These 17 T cell receptor beta chains were all obtained from the same sample, sequenced in a study of human versus mouse CDR3 diversity and MHC coevolution. The data were produced by immunoSEQ multiplex PCR, yet TCRdb's version contains in-frame clones alone and is incomplete. Altogether about 60,000 clones are present, about 93% being singletons, with the ten largest covering approximately 19%. Sequencing was done on a sample of naive CD4+ T cells from blood. Subset here: CD45RO-negative CD62L-positive naive CD4 T cells. Receptors were obtained from a person in their sixties in good health.

V gene TRBV6-5 combines with J gene TRBJ2-7, with D possibly TRBD2 on 6 matching bases. The length of the CDR3 is 16 residues. Trimming left V 0 bases short and J 7 bases short, with 19 bases between. Germline V gene data show CDR1 as MNHEY and CDR2 as SVGAGI. The CDR3: CASSYSRDSPLREQYF. The CDR3 DNA is TGTGCCAGCAGTTACTCACGGGACTCCCCTCTGAGGGAGCAGTACTTC.

The DNA for the CDR3 is TGTGCCAGCTCACCCACAGGGGGCGCGGGCAATGAGCAGTTCTTC. Translation: CASSPTGGAGNEQFF. The chain combines TRBV18 with TRBJ2-1; 9 nucleotides match TRBD1. The CDR3 sequence is 15 residues long. CDR1 and CDR2 from the germline V gene are KGHSH and LQKENI. V was clipped by 3 bases and J by 6 bases; unmatched bases: 6.

The V call is TRBV6-5, the J call TRBJ1-1; 7 nucleotides line up with TRBD1. Trimming at V came to 2 bases and at J to 5 bases, leaving 8 bases not matched to a gene. CDR1 is MNHEY and CDR2 is SVGAGI in the germline V gene. This CDR3 contains 15 residues. The CDR3 nucleotides read TGTGCCAGCAGTTACGAGACAGGGTTTAGGACTGAAGCTTTCTTT. It specifies CASSYETGFRTEAFF.

The chain carries TRBV14 and TRBJ2-2, with D possibly TRBD2 on 6 matching bases. CDR1 SGHDN and CDR2 FVKESK come from the germline V gene. This CDR3 comprises 15 residues. The V end lost 3 bases, the J end lost 0 bases, and 8 bases lay between the germline ends. The CDR3 region is CASSHSGPNTGELFF. The CDR3 DNA follows: TGTGCCAGCAGCCATAGCGGCCCGAACACCGGGGAGCTGTTTTTT.

V gene TRBV21-1 combines with J gene TRBJ2-1; the D call in the table, TRBD2, was not verified against the DNA. TRBV21-1 constitutes a pseudogene. The CDR3 totals 15 residues. The CDR3 sequence is CASSKGLANYNEQFF. CDR3 sequence (DNA): TGTGCCAGCAGCAAGGGACTAGCGAACTACAATGAGCAGTTCTTC.

This clone was found a few times. The chain carries TRBV19 and TRBJ1-2, with a tentative D call TRBD1 (5 bases). From germline, CDR1 is LNHDA and CDR2 SQIVND (reference sequence). This CDR3 region has 16 residues. V lost 4 bases, J lost 8 bases, and 23 bases lay in between. The CDR3 nucleotides read TGTGCCAGTAGTACATCCCCCTCTAGGGGTGTGACCGGCTACACCTTC. It encodes CASSTSPSRGVTGYTF.

This chain joins TRBV5-6 and TRBJ1-5; D is unresolved. V lost 4 bases to trimming and J lost 4 bases, with 9 bases between them. Germline CDR1 is SGHDT and CDR2 is YYEEEE. The length of the CDR3 is 13 residues. The CDR3 sequence: CASSPGRNQPQHF. The DNA of the CDR3 is TGTGCCAGCAGCCCCGGGAGAAATCAGCCCCAGCATTTT.

The chain joins TRBV6-5 to TRBJ2-7; a weak D match, TRBD2 (7 bases). Trimming pared 7 bases from V and 4 bases from J, leaving 20 bases between. The CDR3 spans 15 residues. Germline CDR1 and CDR2: MNHEY and SVGAGI. The CDR3 DNA sequence: TGTGCCAGCACTAGGGCGGGAAAGGGGGGGTACGAGCAGTACTTC. Amino acid sequence: CASTRAGKGGYEQYF.

V and J are TRBV19 and TRBJ2-3; TRBD2 agrees at 11 bases. Germline lookup yields CDR1 LNHDA and CDR2 SQIVND (reference sequence). The CDR3 totals 16 residues. The junction had 6 bases not matched to a gene; V was cut back by 4 bases and J by 3 bases. The CDR3 loop reads CASSTTIAGGTDTQYF. The CDR3 coding sequence is TGTGCCAGTAGTACCACGATAGCGGGGGGGACAGATACGCAGTATTTT.

The chain links TRBV5-1 to TRBJ1-2; no definite D call. The CDR3 spans 13 residues. The germline V and J ends were trimmed by 0 bases and 7 bases, with 10 bases remaining between them. From germline, CDR1 is SGHRS and CDR2 YFSETQ. This chain's CDR3 is CASSLDPSSGYTF. The DNA for the CDR3 is TGCGCCAGCAGCTTGGACCCCTCGAGTGGCTACACCTTC.

V gene TRBV6-1 combines with J gene TRBJ2-2, with 12 nucleotides matching TRBD2. From germline, CDR1 is MNHNS and CDR2 SASEGT. Trimming took 4 bases from V and 1 from J; bases not matched to a gene: 7. The CDR3 covers 18 residues. DNA for the CDR3: TGTGCCAGCAGTGCCCTGACTAGCGGGAGAGAGAACACCGGGGAGCTGTTTTTT. The encoded protein is CASSALTSGRENTGELFF.

CDR3: CASGFTTGGSNQPQHF. Written as DNA, the CDR3 is TGTGCTAGTGGTTTTACGACAGGGGGCTCGAATCAGCCCCAGCATTTT. The chain recombines TRBV12-5 with TRBJ1-5, with 10 bases aligning to TRBD1. Germline CDR1 reads LGHNT; CDR2 reads FRNRAP. There are 16 residues in the CDR3. V was clipped by 3 bases and J by 4 bases; unmatched bases: 6.

This chain links TRBV6-1 with TRBJ2-5, with 8 bases lining up with TRBD2. The J segment lost 4 bases and the V segment lost 0 bases, leaving 7 bases of the junction unmatched. The germline CDR1 and CDR2 sequences are MNHNS and SASEGT. The CDR3 totals 16 residues. The CDR3 sequence is CASSEATGRAGETQYF. For the CDR3, the DNA is TGTGCCAGCAGTGAAGCGACCGGGAGGGCAGGAGAGACCCAGTACTTC.

The chain joins TRBV7-7 to TRBJ1-1; D is possibly TRBD1 (5 bases). Germline-derived CDR1 and CDR2 are SSHAT and FNYEAQ (reference sequence). Trimming removed 5 bases from V and 2 bases from J, with 9 bases in between. This CDR3 comprises 13 residues. The CDR3 sequence is CASSADRNTEAFF. The DNA for the CDR3 is TGTGCCAGCAGCGCTGACAGAAACACTGAAGCTTTCTTT. Using reference TRBV7-7 and TRBJ1-1 for the parts outside the CDR3, the full variable domain is GAGVSQSPRYKVTKRGQDVTLRCDPISSHATLYWYQQALGQGPEFLTYFNYEAQPDKSGLPSDRFSAERPEGSISTLTIQRTEQRDSAMYRCASSADRNTEAFFGQGTRLTVV.

The V and J genes are TRBV4-1 and TRBJ2-2, with D unresolved. The CDR3 runs 15 residues. Germline CDR1 is MGHRA and CDR2 is YSYEKL. Trimming pared 0 bases from V and 2 bases from J, leaving 7 bases between. CDR3 DNA: TGCGCCAGCAGCCAAGACGACTTTAACACCGGGGAGCTGTTTTTT. Protein: CASSQDDFNTGELFF.

The chain has TRBV29-1 and TRBJ1-2, with D tentatively TRBD1 (5 bases). Looked up from germline, CDR1 is SQVTM and CDR2 is ANQGSEA. V lost 8 bases, J lost 1 base, and 14 bases lay in between. This CDR3 has 13 amino acids. The CDR3 nucleotides read TGCAGCAGCACAGGCTTGGGTAACTATGGCTACACCTTC. Its translation is CSSTGLGNYGYTF.

V usage is TRBV5-8 and J usage is TRBJ1-1; no clear D gene. The CDR3 sequence is 15 residues long. CDR1 and CDR2 (germline): SGHTS, YDEGEE. V lost 4 bases and J lost 1, with 14 bases in between. The CDR3 DNA follows: TGTGCCAGCAGCGTGTCCCGGGTCCAGAACACTGAAGCTTTCTTT. Translation gives CASSVSRVQNTEAFF.